This T cell receptor beta chain was captured in a study of T cell responses to AZD1222 COVID-19 vaccine. Study conclusions and caveats: Spike was spanned by vaccine-associated CD4 TCRs, with dominance at 160-218 and 743-854.

A word on this clone: Its specificity is unknown.

The CDR3 has 15 residues. Germline V gene sequence: CDR1 MNHEY, CDR2 SVGAGI. Trimming shortened V by 7 bases and J by 2 bases, and 17 bases separated the two germline ends. Generated by immunoSEQ multiplex PCR, the TCRdb table keeps only in-frame clones and is missing some. The top ten hold approximately 18% of the sample, which has 85,000 to 130,000 clones, roughly 90% seen once. The gene calls are TRBV6-5 and TRBJ1-1; no definite D call. This clonotype originated in an adult in good health. The sample here was peripheral blood, taken on day 0 of AZD1222 vaccination. CDR3 nucleotides: TGTGCCAGCACCCGGGTCCGTTCTTTCAACACTGAAGCTTTCTTT. Translated, it gives CASTRVRSFNTEAFF.